One sample yielded the 8 T cell receptor beta chains listed below, sequenced in a study of blood T cell repertoires in COVID-19. The protocol was immunoSEQ multiplex PCR, while the TCRdb copy is restricted to in-frame clones and leaves out a portion. The table records 110,000 to 150,000 clones, around 77% of them present only once. Sequences were obtained from peripheral blood. The receptors shown here come from a middle-aged man with active or convalescent COVID-19.

The chain employs TRBV7-9 and TRBJ1-1, with D unclear. Germline-derived CDR1 and CDR2 are SEHNR and FQNEAQ (reference sequence). V shed 1 base and J shed 7 bases, with 13 bases lying between them. There are 14 residues in the CDR3. CDR3 loop: CASSLVGGWDEAFF. The CDR3 region has the DNA TGTGCCAGCAGCTTAGTGGGAGGCTGGGATGAAGCTTTCTTT.

The rearrangement joins TRBV4-2 to TRBJ2-5; 10 bases map to TRBD2. Germline V gene lookup returns CDR1 LGHNA and CDR2 YNFKEQ. The CDR3 runs 16 residues. V was clipped by 1 base and J by 2 bases; unmatched bases: 4. The CDR3 loop reads CASSQVSAGGQETQYF. The CDR3 DNA reads as TGTGCCAGCAGCCAAGTGTCAGCGGGGGGGCAAGAGACCCAGTACTTC.

This chain joins TRBV5-6 and TRBJ2-1; 12 bases line up with TRBD2. Germline V gene lookup returns CDR1 SGHDT and CDR2 YYEEEE. V shed 0 bases, J shed 8 bases, and the junction held 15 bases outside the gene matches. CDR3 length: 19 residues. The DNA of the CDR3 is TGTGCCAGCAGCTTGGTGGCAGGGACTAGCGGGTCCCTACCGGATGAGCAGTTCTTC. Amino acid sequence: CASSLVAGTSGSLPDEQFF.

J is TRBJ2-1 and V is TRBV6-5; 12 nucleotides match TRBD2. The CDR3 consists of 14 residues. CDR1 MNHEY and CDR2 SVGAGI come from the germline V gene. Trimming took 6 bases from V and 7 from J; bases not matched to a gene: 4. The CDR3 DNA follows: TGTGCCAGCAGACTGACTAGCGGGAGTAATGAGCAGTTCTTC. This codes for CASRLTSGSNEQFF.

This clone was counted between two and nine times. This rearrangement joins TRBV6-4 to TRBJ1-6; weak D call: TRBD1 (6 bases). The CDR3 extends over 13 amino acids. The germline CDR1 and CDR2 sequences are MRHNA and SNTAGT. V gave up 2 bases and J gave up 9 bases, with 8 bases separating them. The chain's CDR3 is CASSDGGGSPLHF. The CDR3, as DNA: TGTGCCAGCAGTGACGGGGGCGGTTCACCCCTCCACTTT.

This clone was counted once. The chain uses TRBV5-5 and TRBJ1-2; D ambiguous. CDR3 length: 13 amino acids. CDR1 SGHKS and CDR2 YYEKEE come from the germline V gene (reference sequence). V gave up 0 bases and J gave up 8 bases, with 11 bases separating them. This CDR3 is CASSLADVGGYTF. CDR3 sequence (DNA): TGTGCCAGCAGCTTGGCCGACGTGGGCGGCTACACCTTC.

The chain combines TRBV16 with TRBJ2-7; 8 nucleotides agree with TRBD2. The CDR3 contains 13 residues. V lost 0 bases and J lost 5; bases outside the gene matches: 0. Germline lookup yields CDR1 KGHSY and CDR2 FQNENV. The CDR3 nucleotides are TGTGCCAGCAGCCAATCCGGGGGGGACGAGCAGTACTTC. Its translation: CASSQSGGDEQYF.

The chain carries TRBV7-9 and TRBJ2-1; 8 bases are a match to TRBD2. CDR3 length equals 19 residues. V lost 4 bases to trimming and J lost 5 bases; unmatched junction nucleotides: 19. The germline CDR1 and CDR2 sequences are SEHNR and FQNEAQ (reference sequence). CDR3 nucleotide sequence: TGTGCCAGCAGCTGGGAGGTCTGGGGTAGCGGGAAAGGTAACAATGAGCAGTTCTTC. It specifies CASSWEVWGSGKGNNEQFF.